The next 24 T cell receptor beta chains were all read from a single sample in a study of T cells in Graves' hyperthyroidism and ophthalmopathy. TCR beta CDR3 regions were amplified from RNA. First-round RT-PCR of the TCR CDR3 relied on the HTBI primer set. TCRdb reprocessed the multiplex PCR reads via MiXCR and lists one record per CDR3 protein. This table holds some 690,000 distinct CDR3 sequences, approximately 15% found once. Sequenced input: blood. Every receptor here comes from a man aged 50-60 years with Graves' hyperthyroidism.

The table lists this clonotype with a few counts. V is TRBV5-4 and J is TRBJ2-7; 8 bases align to TRBD2. The CDR3 length is 15 residues. The V gene's germline CDR1 is SGHNT and CDR2 YYREEE (reference sequence). The J segment lost 2 bases and the V segment lost 4 bases, leaving 8 bases of the junction unmatched. The CDR3 region has the DNA TGTGCCAGCAGCCTGGGGGGCGGGAGGACCTACGAGCAGTACTTC. It codes for CASSLGGGRTYEQYF.

At least ten counts were recorded for this clonotype. The chain couples TRBV19 to TRBJ1-2; the D gene is possibly TRBD1 (6 bases). Germline V gene data show CDR1 as LNHDA and CDR2 as SQIVND (reference sequence). The V and J ends lost 8 bases and 0 bases respectively, with 10 bases between them. CDR3 length: 13 residues. This chain's CDR3 is CASRQDANYGYTF. CDR3 in DNA: TGTGCCAGTCGACAGGATGCTAACTATGGCTACACCTTC.

This clonotype was recorded at least ten times. V and J are TRBV7-2 and TRBJ1-5; the D gene is possibly TRBD1 (5 bases). The germline V and J ends were trimmed by 0 bases and 2 bases, with 11 bases remaining between them. The CDR3 has 16 amino acids. Germline-derived CDR1 and CDR2 are SGHTA and FQGNSA. CDR3 DNA: TGTGCCAGCAGCTTAGCGGATCGGGGCCGCAATCAGCCCCAGCATTTT. Translated: CASSLADRGRNQPQHF.

As to this clonotype: A much larger clone lies a single base off, so this may be a read error. V is TRBV6-9 and J is TRBJ1-4; no reliable D call. V lost 4 bases, J lost 8 bases, and 14 bases lay in between. This CDR3 region has 14 residues. Germline V gene data show CDR1 as MNHGY and CDR2 as SVAAGI. The CDR3 DNA follows: TGTGCCAGCAGTTCATCAAAGCCGCTCGAAAAACTGTTTTTT. Protein sequence: CASSSSKPLEKLFF.

The rearrangement links TRBV24-1 to TRBJ1-5; a possible D gene is TRBD1 (5 bases). Trimming removed 4 bases from V and 7 bases from J, with 13 bases in between. The length of the CDR3 is 14 residues. Germline loops: CDR1 KGHDR, CDR2 SFDVKD. CDR3 nucleotides: TGTGCCACCAGTGAAGCAGGGCAGGAACAGCCCCAGCATTTT. This sequence encodes CATSEAGQEQPQHF.

This clonotype was recorded many times. This sequence joins TRBV11-1 and TRBJ2-7; D not certain. This CDR3 comprises 15 residues. Trimming shortened V by 2 bases and J by 7 bases, and 18 bases separated the two germline ends. CDR1 SGHAT and CDR2 FQDESV come from the germline V gene (reference sequence). The CDR3 nucleotides read TGTGCCAGCAGCTTAAGATTTGCCCAAACCTGGGAGCAGTACTTC. It specifies CASSLRFAQTWEQYF. The whole variable domain, remainder taken from reference TRBV11-1 and TRBJ2-7, is EAEVAQSPRYKITEKSQAVAFWCDPISGHATLYWYRQILGQGPELLVQFQDESVVDDSQLPKDRFSAERLKGVDSTLKIQPAELGDSAMYLCASSLRFAQTWEQYFGPGTRLTVT.

Remarks on this clonotype: One base away lies a much larger clone, so this may be a sequencing read error. CDR3 protein: CAGSFLVTSVNTGELFF. The CDR3 nucleotides are TGTGCCGGCAGCTTTCTGGTGACCTCGGTGAACACCGGGGAGCTGTTTTTT. V is TRBV11-2 and J is TRBJ2-2; D unresolved. Germline V gene lookup returns CDR1 SGHAT and CDR2 FQNNGV. The CDR3 is 17 residues long.

The sample holds a few counts of this clonotype. The chain uses TRBV30 and TRBJ1-1; unclear D gene. Looked up from germline, CDR1 is GTSNPN and CDR2 is SVGIG (reference sequence). This CDR3 is built from 11 residues. V was trimmed by 0 bases and J by 8 bases, leaving 7 bases between them. CDR3 coding DNA: TGTGCCTGGAGTGTCGCCGAGGAAGCTTTCTTT. Translated, it gives CAWSVAEEAFF. The full variable domain, with the rest looked up from reference TRBV30 and TRBJ1-1, is SQTIHQWPATLVQPVGSPLSLECTVEGTSNPNLYWYRQAAGRGLQLLFYSVGIGQISSEVPQNLSASRPQDRQFILSSKKLLLSDSGFYLCAWSVAEEAFFGQGTRLTVV.

This clonotype was recorded many times. V gene TRBV10-3 combines with J gene TRBJ2-5, with TRBD1 identical over 7 bases. Germline CDR1 reads ENHRY; CDR2 reads SYGVKD. There are 15 residues in the CDR3. The V gene end was trimmed by 5 bases and the J gene end by 2 bases; junction bases not matched to a gene: 8. CDR3 DNA: TGTGCCATCAGTCCCCTCCGGGACAGTCAAGAGACCCAGTACTTC. It specifies CAISPLRDSQETQYF.

This clonotype was picked up a small number of times. The CDR3 loop reads CATKGGVNEQFF. The CDR3 DNA sequence: TGTGCCACCAAGGGAGGGGTGAATGAGCAGTTCTTC. The genes are TRBV24-1 and TRBJ2-1, with 7 nucleotides matching TRBD2. After removal of 8 bases from V and 7 bases from J, the junction contained 4 bases not matched to a gene. Germline CDR1 is KGHDR and CDR2 is SFDVKD. The CDR3 contains 12 residues.

The chain couples TRBV12-3 or TRBV12-4 to TRBJ1-6; D gene uncertain. V was clipped by 0 bases and J by 6 bases, with 3 bases between them. The CDR3 extends over 13 amino acids. The CDR3 protein is CASSLAINSPLHF. CDR3 DNA sequence: TGTGCCAGCAGTTTAGCTATTAATTCACCCCTCCACTTT.

This clonotype was counted a few times. The V and J genes are TRBV9 and TRBJ2-7; TRBD2 aligns across 7 bases. Germline V lookup: CDR1 SGDLS, CDR2 YYNGEE. V trimming: 4 bases; J trimming: 6 bases; junction bases outside the gene matches: 7. CDR3 size: 13 residues. The DNA for the CDR3 is TGTGCCAGCAGCCGCGGGAGTTTTGTCGAGCAGTACTTC. As protein: CASSRGSFVEQYF.

This clonotype was seen ten or more times. The rearrangement uses TRBV2 and TRBJ2-2; D unclear. Trimming removed 5 bases from V and 4 bases from J, with 11 bases in between. Germline lookup yields CDR1 SNHLY and CDR2 FYNNEI. CDR3 length equals 14 residues. As DNA, the CDR3 is TGTGCCAGCAGTCTATATACCCTCACCGGGGAGCTGTTTTTT. It specifies CASSLYTLTGELFF.

The CDR3 DNA sequence: TGCAGTGCTAGAGCATTGCGGGAGGGCCTCGGGGAGCTGTTTTTT. This translates into CSARALREGLGELFF. V usage is TRBV20-1 and J usage is TRBJ2-2; 9 bases map to TRBD2. V lost 1 base, J lost 7 bases, and 7 bases stayed unmatched. The germline V gene has CDR1 DFQATT and CDR2 SNEGSKA (reference sequence). The CDR3 length is 15 residues.

This clonotype was picked up a small number of times. This chain connects TRBV7-9 to TRBJ1-1; a possible D gene is TRBD1 (5 bases). Germline CDR1 is SEHNR and CDR2 is FQNEAQ (reference sequence). Trimming left V 5 bases short and J 4 bases short, with 14 bases between. This CDR3 is built from 14 residues. CDR3 DNA sequence: TGTGCCAGCAGCGCGACAGAGATGAGCACTGAAGCTTTCTTT. Its translation: CASSATEMSTEAFF. The complete variable domain, with remaining parts taken from reference TRBV7-9 and TRBJ1-1, reads DTGVSQNPRHKITKRGQNVTFRCDPISEHNRLYWYRQTLGQGPEFLTYFQNEAQLEKSRLLSDRFSAERPKGSFSTLEIQRTEQGDSAMYLCASSATEMSTEAFFGQGTRLTVV.

This clonotype was seen many times. The chain links TRBV12-3 or TRBV12-4 to TRBJ1-2, with TRBD1 identical over 10 bases. There are 13 residues in the CDR3. The V and J ends lost 5 bases and 7 bases, in that order; junction bases with no gene match: 4. CDR3 sequence (DNA): TGTGCCAGCAGTACTCGACAGGGGGCTGGCTACACCTTC. Amino acid sequence: CASSTRQGAGYTF.

The chain is built from TRBV25-1 and TRBJ1-1, with 7 bases identical to TRBD1. CDR1 and CDR2 (germline): MGHDK, SYGVNS. Trimming cost V 5 bases and J 1 base; bases outside gene matches: 16. This CDR3 has 18 amino acids. CDR3 region: CASSKTTRRGLRNTEAFF. The DNA for the CDR3 is TGTGCCAGCAGTAAGACCACGAGGAGGGGGCTTCGGAACACTGAAGCTTTCTTT.

The sample holds many counts of this clonotype. The chain joins TRBV3-1 to TRBJ2-7, with 7 bases fitting TRBD1. J lost 5 bases, V lost 1 base, and 8 bases had no gene match. Germline CDR1 reads LGHDT; CDR2 reads YNNKEL (reference sequence). This CDR3 has 15 amino acids. The CDR3 is CASSQGPDRTDEQYF. The CDR3 bases are TGTGCCAGCAGCCAAGGCCCGGACAGGACTGACGAGCAGTACTTC.

This clonotype was recorded at least ten times. At one boundary the junction diverges from the germline segment, which might be a read error. The chain recombines TRBV27 with TRBJ2-1; a weak D match, TRBD2 (6 bases). The CDR3 is 14 residues long. CDR1 is MNHEY and CDR2 is SMNVEV in the germline V gene (reference sequence). CDR3 loop: CAISRLGSNNEQFF. For the CDR3, the DNA is TGTGCCATCAGTAGACTAGGAAGCAACAATGAGCAGTTCTTC.

This chain connects TRBV27 to TRBJ1-4; D is ambiguous. Germline V CDR1 and CDR2: MNHEY, SMNVEV (reference sequence). The CDR3 extends over 15 amino acids. V dropped 5 bases and J dropped 2 bases, with 12 bases sitting between them. The CDR3, as DNA: TGTGCCAGCAGTGCGACCACCCGGACTAATGAAAAACTGTTTTTT. It is translated as CASSATTRTNEKLFF.

This clonotype was observed a few times. The J gene is TRBJ2-1, the V gene TRBV28; the match to TRBD2 covers 11 bases. Germline V gives CDR1 MDHEN, CDR2 SYDVKM. V lost 4 bases and J lost 5; bases outside the gene matches: 4. The length of the CDR3 is 15 residues. The CDR3 sequence: CASSSLAGAHNEQFF. The CDR3 region has the DNA TGTGCCAGCAGTTCACTAGCGGGAGCCCACAATGAGCAGTTCTTC.

The chain uses TRBV30 and TRBJ2-7; TRBD2 might be the D (5 bases). Trimming took 1 base from V and 0 from J, leaving 7 bases between them. In germline, CDR1 is GTSNPN, CDR2 SVGIG (reference sequence). There are 13 residues in the CDR3. For the CDR3, the DNA is TGTGCCTGGAGTGAGGGAGACTCCTACGAGCAGTACTTC. Protein: CAWSEGDSYEQYF.

This clonotype was detected many times. The rearrangement uses TRBV2 and TRBJ2-1; a weak D match, TRBD2 (5 bases). The germline CDR1 and CDR2 sequences are SNHLY and FYNNEI. This CDR3 contains 15 residues. V was trimmed by 5 bases and J by 2 bases, leaving 13 bases between them. The CDR3 DNA follows: TGTGCCAGCAGTCTACTAGAACCCACCTACAATGAGCAGTTCTTC. It yields the protein CASSLLEPTYNEQFF.

At least ten counts were recorded for this clonotype. The chain combines TRBV19 with TRBJ2-2; 9 nucleotides match TRBD1. Losses at the gene ends were 6 bases for V and 7 bases for J; bases not matched to a gene: 9. CDR3 size: 15 residues. The germline V gene encodes CDR1 LNHDA and CDR2 SQIVND (reference sequence). CDR3 in DNA: TGTGCCAGTAGAGGACAGGGGTCCTGGGGCGGGGAGCTGTTTTTT. This codes for CASRGQGSWGGELFF.